In its sample, the clone carrying this TCR beta chain ranks as medium-sized (0.01 to 0.1%). What it recognizes is unknown. This entry belongs to a study of long-term antiretroviral therapy in people with HIV. Findings of the study overall: Clones showing expansion before ART dominated the repertoire at all time points.

This CDR3 region has 14 residues. V dropped 5 bases and J dropped 6 bases, with 17 bases sitting between them. From germline, CDR1 is PRHDT and CDR2 FYEKMQ (reference sequence). Survey-level immunoSEQ v3.0 assays were run. Assay: immunoSEQ multiplex PCR; the TCRdb copy retains only in-frame clones and omits some. The table shows tens of thousands of clones, with 76% occurring only once. This chain links TRBV13 with TRBJ2-7, with a possible D match to TRBD1 (5 bases). Source: unsorted PBMCs, taken 1.1 years before starting antiretroviral therapy. The sequence was obtained from a woman in her thirties or forties with HIV. Here the CDR3 reads CASSITTESSEQYF. The CDR3 DNA follows: TGTGCCAGCAGCATAACGACAGAGAGTAGCGAGCAGTACTTC.